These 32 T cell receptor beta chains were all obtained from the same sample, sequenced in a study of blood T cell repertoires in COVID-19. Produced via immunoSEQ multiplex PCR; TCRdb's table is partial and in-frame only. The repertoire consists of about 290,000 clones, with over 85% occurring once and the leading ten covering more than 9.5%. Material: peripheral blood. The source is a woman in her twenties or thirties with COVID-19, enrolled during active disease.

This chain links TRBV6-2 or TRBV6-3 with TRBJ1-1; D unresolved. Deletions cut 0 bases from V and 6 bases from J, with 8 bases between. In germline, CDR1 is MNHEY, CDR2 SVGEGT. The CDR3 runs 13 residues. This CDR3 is CASSYSTGSEAFF. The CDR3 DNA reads TGTGCCAGCAGTTACTCGACCGGGTCTGAAGCTTTCTTT.

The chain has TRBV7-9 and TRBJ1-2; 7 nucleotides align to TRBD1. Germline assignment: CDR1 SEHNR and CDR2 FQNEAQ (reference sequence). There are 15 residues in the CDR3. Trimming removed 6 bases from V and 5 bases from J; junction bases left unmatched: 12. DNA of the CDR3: TGTGCCAGCAGTTCCGGGACAGTGCTCGTTTATGGCTACACCTTC. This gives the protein CASSSGTVLVYGYTF. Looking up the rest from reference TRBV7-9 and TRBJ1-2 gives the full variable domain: DTGVSQNPRHKITKRGQNVTFRCDPISEHNRLYWYRQTLGQGPEFLTYFQNEAQLEKSRLLSDRFSAERPKGSFSTLEIQRTEQGDSAMYLCASSSGTVLVYGYTFGSGTRLTVV.

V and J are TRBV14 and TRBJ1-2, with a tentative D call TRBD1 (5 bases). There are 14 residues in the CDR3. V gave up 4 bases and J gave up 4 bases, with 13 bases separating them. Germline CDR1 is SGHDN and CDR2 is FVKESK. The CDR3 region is CASSRLDSIYGYTF. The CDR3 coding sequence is TGTGCCAGCAGCCGCCTAGACAGTATCTATGGCTACACCTTC. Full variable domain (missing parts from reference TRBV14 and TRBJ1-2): EAGVTQFPSHSVIEKGQTVTLRCDPISGHDNLYWYRRVMGKEIKFLLHFVKESKQDESGMPNNRFLAERTGGTYSTLKVQPAELEDSGVYFCASSRLDSIYGYTFGSGTRLTVV.

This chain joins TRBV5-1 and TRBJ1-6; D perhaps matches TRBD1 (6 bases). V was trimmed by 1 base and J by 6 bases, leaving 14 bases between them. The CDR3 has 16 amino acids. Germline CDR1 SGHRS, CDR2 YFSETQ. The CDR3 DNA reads TGCGCCAGCAGCTTGACAGGGTGGGGGGGTAATTCACCCCTCCACTTT. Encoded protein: CASSLTGWGGNSPLHF.

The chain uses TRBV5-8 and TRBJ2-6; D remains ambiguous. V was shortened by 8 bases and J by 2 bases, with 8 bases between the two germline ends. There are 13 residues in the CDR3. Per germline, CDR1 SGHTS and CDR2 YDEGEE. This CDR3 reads CASAGPGANVLTF. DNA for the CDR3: TGTGCCAGTGCAGGTCCTGGGGCCAACGTCCTGACTTTC. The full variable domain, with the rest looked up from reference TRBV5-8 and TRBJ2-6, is EAGVTQSPTHLIKTRGQQATLRCSPISGHTSVYWYQQALGLGLQFLLWYDEGEERNRGNFPPRFSGRQFPNYSSELNVNALELEDSALYLCASAGPGANVLTFGAGSRLTVL.

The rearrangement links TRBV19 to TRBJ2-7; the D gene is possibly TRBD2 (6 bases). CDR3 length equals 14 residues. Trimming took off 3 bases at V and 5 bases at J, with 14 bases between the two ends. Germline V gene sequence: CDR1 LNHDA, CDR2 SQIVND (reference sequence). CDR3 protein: CASSMGGGIHEQYF. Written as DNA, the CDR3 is TGTGCCAGTAGTATGGGGGGAGGAATCCACGAGCAGTACTTC.

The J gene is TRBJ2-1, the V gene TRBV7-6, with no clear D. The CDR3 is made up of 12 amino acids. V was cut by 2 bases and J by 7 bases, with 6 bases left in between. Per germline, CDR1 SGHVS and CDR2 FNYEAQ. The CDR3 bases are TGTGCCAGCAGCTTAAAGGAGAATGAGCAGTTCTTC. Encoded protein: CASSLKENEQFF.

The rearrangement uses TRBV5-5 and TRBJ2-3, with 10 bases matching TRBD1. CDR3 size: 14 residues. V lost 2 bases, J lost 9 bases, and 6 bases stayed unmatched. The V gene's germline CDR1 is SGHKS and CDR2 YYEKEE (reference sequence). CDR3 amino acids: CASSFPRTGGTQYF. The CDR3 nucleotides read TGTGCCAGCAGCTTCCCACGGACAGGGGGGACGCAGTATTTT.

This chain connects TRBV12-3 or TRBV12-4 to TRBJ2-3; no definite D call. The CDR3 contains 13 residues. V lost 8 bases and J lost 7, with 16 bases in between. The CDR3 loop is CASFPLGTYTQYF. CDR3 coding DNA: TGTGCCAGCTTCCCCCTAGGAACCTATACGCAGTATTTT.

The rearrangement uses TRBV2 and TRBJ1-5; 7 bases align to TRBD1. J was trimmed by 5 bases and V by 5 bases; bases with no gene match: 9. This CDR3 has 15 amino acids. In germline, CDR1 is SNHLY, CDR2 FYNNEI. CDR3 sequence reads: CASSIRTGGDQPQHF. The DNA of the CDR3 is TGTGCCAGCAGTATCCGGACAGGCGGGGATCAGCCCCAGCATTTT. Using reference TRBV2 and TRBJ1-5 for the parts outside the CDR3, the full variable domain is EPEVTQTPSHQVTQMGQEVILRCVPISNHLYFYWYRQILGQKVEFLVSFYNNEISEKSEIFDDQFSVERPDGSNFTLKIRSTKLEDSAMYFCASSIRTGGDQPQHFGDGTRLSIL.

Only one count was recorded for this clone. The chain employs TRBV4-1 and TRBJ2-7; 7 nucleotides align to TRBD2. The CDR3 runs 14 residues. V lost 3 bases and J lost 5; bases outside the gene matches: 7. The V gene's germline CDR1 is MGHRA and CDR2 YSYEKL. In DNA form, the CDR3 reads TGCGCCAGCAGCCAGGGGAGGGGCTTGGACGAGCAGTACTTC. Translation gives CASSQGRGLDEQYF.

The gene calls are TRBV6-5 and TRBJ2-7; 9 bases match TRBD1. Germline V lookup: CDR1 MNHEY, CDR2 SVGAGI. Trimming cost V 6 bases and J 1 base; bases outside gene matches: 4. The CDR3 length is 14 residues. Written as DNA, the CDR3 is TGTGCCAGCAGCAGGGACAGGGAGTCCTACGAGCAGTACTTC. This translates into CASSRDRESYEQYF.

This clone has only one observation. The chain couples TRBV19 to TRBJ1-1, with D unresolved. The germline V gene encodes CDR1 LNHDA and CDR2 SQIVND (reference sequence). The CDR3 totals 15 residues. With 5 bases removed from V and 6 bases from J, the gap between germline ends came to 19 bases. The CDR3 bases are TGTGCCAGTAGTGCACCCTCAAGCTGGGCAGCTGAAGCTTTCTTT. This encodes CASSAPSSWAAEAFF.

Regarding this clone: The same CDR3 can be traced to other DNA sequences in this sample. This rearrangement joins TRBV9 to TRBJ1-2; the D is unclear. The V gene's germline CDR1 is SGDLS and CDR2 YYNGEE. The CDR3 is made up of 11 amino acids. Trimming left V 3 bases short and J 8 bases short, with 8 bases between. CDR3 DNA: TGTGCCAGCAGCGCAGGAGGAGGCTACACCTTC. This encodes CASSAGGGYTF.

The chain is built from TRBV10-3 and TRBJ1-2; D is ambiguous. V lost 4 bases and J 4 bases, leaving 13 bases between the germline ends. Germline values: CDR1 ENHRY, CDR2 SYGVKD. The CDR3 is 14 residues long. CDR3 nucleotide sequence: TGTGCCATCAGTGCCCCCCGTGACACCTATGGCTACACCTTC. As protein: CAISAPRDTYGYTF.

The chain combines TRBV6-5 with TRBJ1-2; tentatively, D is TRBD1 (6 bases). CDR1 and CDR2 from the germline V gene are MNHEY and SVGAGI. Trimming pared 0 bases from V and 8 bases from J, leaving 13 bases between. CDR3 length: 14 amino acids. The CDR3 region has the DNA TGTGCCAGCAGTTACTCGACAGGCCTCGAAGGCTACACCTTC. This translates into CASSYSTGLEGYTF.

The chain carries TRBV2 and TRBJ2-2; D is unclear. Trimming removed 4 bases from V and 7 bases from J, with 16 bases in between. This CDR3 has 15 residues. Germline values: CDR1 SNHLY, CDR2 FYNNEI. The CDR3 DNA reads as TGTGCCAGCAGTGTTCTTCACACCCGTATCGGGGAGCTGTTTTTT. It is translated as CASSVLHTRIGELFF.

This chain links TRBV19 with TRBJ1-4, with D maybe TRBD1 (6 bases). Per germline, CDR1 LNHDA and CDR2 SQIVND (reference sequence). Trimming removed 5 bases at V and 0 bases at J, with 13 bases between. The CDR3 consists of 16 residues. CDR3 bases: TGTGCCAGTAGTTCCCCGGGACATTCAACTAATGAAAAACTGTTTTTT. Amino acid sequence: CASSSPGHSTNEKLFF.

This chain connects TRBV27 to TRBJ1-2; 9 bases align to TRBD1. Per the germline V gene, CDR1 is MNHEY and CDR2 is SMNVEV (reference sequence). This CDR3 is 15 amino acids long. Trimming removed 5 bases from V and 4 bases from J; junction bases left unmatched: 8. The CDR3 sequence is CASSLSGTGFYGYTF. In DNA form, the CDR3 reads TGTGCCAGCAGTCTCTCCGGGACAGGGTTCTATGGCTACACCTTC.

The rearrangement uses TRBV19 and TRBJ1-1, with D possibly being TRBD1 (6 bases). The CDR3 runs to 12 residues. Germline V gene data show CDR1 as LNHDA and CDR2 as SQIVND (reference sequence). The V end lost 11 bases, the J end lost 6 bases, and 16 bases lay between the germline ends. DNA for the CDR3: TGTGCCTCGTCAGCAGGGGTCCCTGAAGCTTTCTTT. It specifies CASSAGVPEAFF.

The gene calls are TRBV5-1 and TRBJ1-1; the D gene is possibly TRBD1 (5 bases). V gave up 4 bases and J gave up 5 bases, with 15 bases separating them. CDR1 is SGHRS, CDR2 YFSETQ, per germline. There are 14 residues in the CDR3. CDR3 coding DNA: TGCGCCAGCAGCCCCCTTGGGGGAGGAACTGAAGCTTTCTTT. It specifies CASSPLGGGTEAFF.

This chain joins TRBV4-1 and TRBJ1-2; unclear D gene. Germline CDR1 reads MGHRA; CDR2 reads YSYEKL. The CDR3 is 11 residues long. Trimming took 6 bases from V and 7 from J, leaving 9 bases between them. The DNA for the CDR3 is TGCGCCAGCAGGCACGGGGTTGGCTACACCTTC. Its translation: CASRHGVGYTF.

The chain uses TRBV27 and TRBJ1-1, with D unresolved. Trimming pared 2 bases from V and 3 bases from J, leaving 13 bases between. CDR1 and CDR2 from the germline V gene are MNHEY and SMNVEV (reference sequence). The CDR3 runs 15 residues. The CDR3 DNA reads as TGTGCCAGCAGTTTACCGGTTACAGCCTACACTGAAGCTTTCTTT. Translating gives CASSLPVTAYTEAFF.

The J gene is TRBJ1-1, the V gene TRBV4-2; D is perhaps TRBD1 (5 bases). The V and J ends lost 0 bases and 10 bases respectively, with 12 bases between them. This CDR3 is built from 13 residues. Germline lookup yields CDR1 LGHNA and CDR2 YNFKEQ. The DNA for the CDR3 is TGTGCCAGCAGCCAAGATCGGGCCGACAGAGCTTTCTTT. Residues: CASSQDRADRAFF.

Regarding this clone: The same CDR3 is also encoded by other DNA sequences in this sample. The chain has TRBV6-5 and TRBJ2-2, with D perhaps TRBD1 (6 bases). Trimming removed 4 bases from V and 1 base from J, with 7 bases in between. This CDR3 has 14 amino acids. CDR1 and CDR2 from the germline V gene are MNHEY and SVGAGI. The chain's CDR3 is CASSLQGNTGELFF. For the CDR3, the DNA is TGTGCCAGCAGTTTACAGGGGAACACCGGGGAGCTGTTTTTT.

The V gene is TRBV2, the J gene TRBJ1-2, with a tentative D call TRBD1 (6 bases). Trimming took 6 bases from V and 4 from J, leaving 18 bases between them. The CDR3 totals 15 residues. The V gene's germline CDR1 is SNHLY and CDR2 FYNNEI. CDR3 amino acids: CASSLYRDPLYGYTF. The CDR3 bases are TGTGCCAGCAGCCTTTACAGGGACCCCCTCTATGGCTACACCTTC.

CDR3 in DNA: TGTGCCAGCAGCGTAGCTGGGAGGGGTGGCTCTGGAAACACCATATATTTT. As protein: CASSVAGRGGSGNTIYF. The chain carries TRBV9 and TRBJ1-3, with a tentative D call TRBD1 (5 bases). Deletions cut 0 bases from V and 0 bases from J, with 13 bases between. This CDR3 has 17 amino acids. Germline V CDR1 and CDR2: SGDLS, YYNGEE.

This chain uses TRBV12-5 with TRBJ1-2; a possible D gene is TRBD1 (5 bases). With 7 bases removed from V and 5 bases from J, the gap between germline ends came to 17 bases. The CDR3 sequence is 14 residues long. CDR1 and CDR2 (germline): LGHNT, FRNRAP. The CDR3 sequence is CASAHDSALYGYTF. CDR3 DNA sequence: TGTGCTAGTGCCCATGACAGCGCGTTATATGGCTACACCTTC.

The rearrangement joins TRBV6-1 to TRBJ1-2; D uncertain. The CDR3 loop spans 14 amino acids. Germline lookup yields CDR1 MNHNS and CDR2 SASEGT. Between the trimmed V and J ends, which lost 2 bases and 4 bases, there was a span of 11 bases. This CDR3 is CASSESGPGYGYTF. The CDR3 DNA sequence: TGTGCCAGCAGTGAAAGTGGCCCTGGCTATGGCTACACCTTC.

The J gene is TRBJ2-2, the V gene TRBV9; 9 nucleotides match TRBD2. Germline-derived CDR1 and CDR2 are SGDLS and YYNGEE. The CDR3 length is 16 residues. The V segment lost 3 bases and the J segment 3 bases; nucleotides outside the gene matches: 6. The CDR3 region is CASSAQTSGYTGELFF. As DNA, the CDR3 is TGTGCCAGCAGCGCTCAAACTAGCGGGTACACCGGGGAGCTGTTTTTT.

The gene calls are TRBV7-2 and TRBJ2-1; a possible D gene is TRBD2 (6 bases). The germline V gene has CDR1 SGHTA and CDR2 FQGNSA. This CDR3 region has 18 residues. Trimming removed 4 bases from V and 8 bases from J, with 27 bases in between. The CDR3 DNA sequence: TGTGCCAGCAGCTCCGCCCCGGCTGGCGGGATGTTTGGGTATGAGCAGTTCTTC. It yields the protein CASSSAPAGGMFGYEQFF.

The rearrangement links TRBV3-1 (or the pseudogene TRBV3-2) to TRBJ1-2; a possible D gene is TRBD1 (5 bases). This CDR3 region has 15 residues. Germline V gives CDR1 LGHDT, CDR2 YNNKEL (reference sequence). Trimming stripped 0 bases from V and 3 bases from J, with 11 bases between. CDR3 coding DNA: TGTGCCAGCAGCCAAGATGCGGACACCTACTATGGCTACACCTTC. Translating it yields CASSQDADTYYGYTF.